This T cell receptor beta chain emerged from a study of T cells after yellow fever vaccination. TCRdb reanalysed the 5' RACE reads using MiXCR and keeps one entry per CDR3 protein. Seen here are some 120,000 distinct CDR3 sequences, 7% to 8.5% observed once, and the top ten hold approximately 24%. This clonotype was seen more than once but under ten times. This CDR3 has 20 residues. Germline trimming cut 2 bases from V and 2 bases from J; bases unmatched to any gene: 16. The germline V gene has CDR1 MDHEN and CDR2 SYDVKM. This clonotype was obtained from a man aged 25-45 years who received the YFV17D yellow fever vaccine. This sample comprised CD8+ T cells sorted from PBMCs, obtained 45 days after the yellow fever booster vaccination. The rearrangement uses TRBV28 and TRBJ2-1, with 9 positions matching TRBD2. CDR3: CASSLAPFGLAGSAYNEQFF. The CDR3 DNA reads as TGTGCCAGCAGTTTAGCCCCGTTCGGGCTAGCGGGATCGGCCTACAATGAGCAGTTCTTC.